This TCR beta chain appears in the sequencing data of a study of beta chain features in type 1 diabetes. The whole isolated RNA underwent reverse transcription, so sequencing captured expressed TCRB transcripts. Using immunoSEQ multiplex PCR, the repertoire was profiled, and TCRdb retains in-frame clones only, with some absent. The sample lists 55,000 to 80,000 clones; approximately 47% were seen once. Germline V gene data show CDR1 as SGHDN and CDR2 as FVKESK. CDR3 length: 15 amino acids. With 4 bases removed from V and 0 bases from J, the gap between germline ends came to 7 bases. Of note for this clone: The antigen is not known.

The study's findings and limits: In every one of the four CD4+ subsets, TCRB CDR3s were moderately but significantly shorter in Type 1 diabetes patients.

This TCR came from a man aged 25 to 40 with type 1 diabetes. J is TRBJ2-6 and V is TRBV14; no reliable D call. Sequenced input: central memory CD4+ T cells from blood. Written as DNA, the CDR3 is TGTGCCAGCAGCCCGTGGGCCTCTGGGGCCAACGTCCTGACTTTC. Its protein product is CASSPWASGANVLTF.